This entry lists 18 T cell receptor beta chains sequenced from one sample in a study of blood T cell repertoires in COVID-19. Here immunoSEQ multiplex PCR was the method, and the copy in TCRdb shows in-frame clones only, minus some. Among around 250,000 clones, about 90% were seen once, and the ten largest hold under 2.5%. The sample was peripheral blood. The receptor set was obtained from a woman in her sixties or seventies with COVID-19, enrolled during active disease.

This chain uses TRBV7-6 with TRBJ2-1; 8 nucleotides line up with TRBD1. CDR3 length: 13 residues. The germline V gene has CDR1 SGHVS and CDR2 FNYEAQ. V was pared by 9 bases and J by 8 bases, with 9 bases of the junction left unmatched. In nucleotides, the CDR3 is TGTGCCAGTGGACAGGGAACAATCGATGAGCAGTTCTTC. As protein: CASGQGTIDEQFF.

This chain joins TRBV11-2 and TRBJ1-4; 7 nucleotides line up with TRBD1. Germline V CDR1 and CDR2: SGHAT, FQNNGV. V dropped 5 bases and J dropped 6; count of bases not matched to a gene: 15. This CDR3 has 17 amino acids. CDR3 in DNA: TGTGCCAGCAGCCCTCCAAAAGCGACAGGGAAGGATGAAAAACTGTTTTTT. Its protein product is CASSPPKATGKDEKLFF.

This chain uses TRBV3-1 (or the pseudogene TRBV3-2) with TRBJ1-5; perhaps TRBD1 as D (5 bases). The germline V and J ends were trimmed by 5 bases and 4 bases, with 9 bases remaining between them. The germline gives CDR1 LGHDT, CDR2 YNNKEL (reference sequence). This CDR3 contains 13 residues. This CDR3 is CASSADTNQPQHF. Written as DNA, the CDR3 is TGTGCCAGCAGCGCGGACACTAATCAGCCCCAGCATTTT.

The V and J genes are TRBV19 and TRBJ1-6; D uncertain. Germline V CDR1 and CDR2: LNHDA, SQIVND (reference sequence). V lost 6 bases and J 11 bases, leaving 11 bases between the germline ends. The CDR3 is 12 residues long. The CDR3, as DNA: TGTGCCAGTAGCCGTGCGCGGCCACCCCTCCACTTT. Translation: CASSRARPPLHF.

V and J are TRBV9 and TRBJ2-1; 10 bases line up with TRBD2. Germline loops: CDR1 SGDLS, CDR2 YYNGEE. V gave up 3 bases and J gave up 7 bases; unmatched junction bases: 7. The CDR3 spans 15 residues. The CDR3 region is CASSGLAGGINEQFF. The CDR3 coding sequence is TGTGCCAGCAGCGGATTAGCGGGGGGAATTAATGAGCAGTTCTTC.

This clone was recorded only once. The rearrangement uses TRBV7-3 and TRBJ2-2, with D unclear. The germline CDR1 and CDR2 sequences are SGHTA and FQGTGA. The CDR3 is 12 amino acids. V was shortened by 6 bases and J by 7 bases, with 9 bases between the two germline ends. In DNA form, the CDR3 reads TGTGCCAGCAGTTTTAGCATCGGGGAGCTGTTTTTT. This gives the protein CASSFSIGELFF.

This chain links TRBV2 with TRBJ2-7; 8 bases agree with TRBD1. The CDR3 loop spans 13 amino acids. Germline V gene sequence: CDR1 SNHLY, CDR2 FYNNEI. Unmatched junction bases numbered 4, after V lost 6 bases and J lost 3 bases. The CDR3 here is CASSLQGVYEQYF. CDR3 bases: TGTGCCAGCAGCCTACAGGGGGTCTACGAGCAGTACTTC. The full variable domain, with the rest looked up from reference TRBV2 and TRBJ2-7, is EPEVTQTPSHQVTQMGQEVILRCVPISNHLYFYWYRQILGQKVEFLVSFYNNEISEKSEIFDDQFSVERPDGSNFTLKIRSTKLEDSAMYFCASSLQGVYEQYFGPGTRLTVT.

V and J are TRBV19 and TRBJ1-1, with D perhaps TRBD1 (6 bases). Germline V gives CDR1 LNHDA, CDR2 SQIVND (reference sequence). CDR3 length: 15 amino acids. Trimming stripped 7 bases from V and 4 bases from J, with 19 bases between. The CDR3 DNA reads as TGTGCCAGTACCCCCCGCCCGGGAGGGGGCACTGAAGCTTTCTTT. As protein: CASTPRPGGGTEAFF.

V and J are TRBV7-2 and TRBJ1-6; TRBD1 agrees at 7 bases. Germline V gives CDR1 SGHTA, CDR2 FQGNSA. Trimming removed 5 bases from V and 9 bases from J; junction bases left unmatched: 10. The length of the CDR3 is 15 residues. The CDR3 here is CASSPDRDYSSPLHF. CDR3 DNA sequence: TGTGCCAGCAGCCCCGACAGGGATTACAGTTCACCCCTCCACTTT.

This sequence joins TRBV30 and TRBJ1-2, with TRBD1 matching over 8 bases. Germline lookup yields CDR1 GTSNPN and CDR2 SVGIG (reference sequence). V shed 8 bases and J 4 bases; nucleotides not matched to a gene: 6. The CDR3 runs to 12 residues. CDR3 in amino acids: CAANRGSYGYTF. CDR3 in DNA: TGTGCCGCTAACAGGGGGAGCTATGGCTACACCTTC.

The V gene is TRBV11-2, the J gene TRBJ1-6; D gene uncertain. The CDR3 extends over 13 amino acids. Deletions cut 2 bases from V and 6 bases from J, with 5 bases between. The V gene's germline CDR1 is SGHAT and CDR2 FQNNGV. DNA of the CDR3: TGTGCCAGCAGCTTACGGAGTAATTCACCCCTCCACTTT. It encodes CASSLRSNSPLHF.

As for this clone: An end of the junction does not agree with germline; a read error may underlie this. The J gene is TRBJ1-4, the V gene TRBV2; D perhaps matches TRBD1 (5 bases). CDR1 is SNHLY, CDR2 FYNNEI, per germline. There are 17 residues in the CDR3. In nucleotides, the CDR3 is TGTGCCAGCAGTCTTGGGGGTACCTCTTTCCGTGGGGGGTCAAATAGATTT. Translated, it gives CASSLGGTSFRGGSNRF.

This rearrangement joins TRBV21-1 to TRBJ2-7; TRBD2 was called by the table and not checked on the DNA. TRBV21-1 is flagged as a pseudogene. This CDR3 comprises 22 residues. CDR3: CASRKVGTPRKQGRASSYEQYF. The CDR3 DNA sequence: TGTGCCAGCCGAAAAGTGGGGACCCCCCGTAAACAAGGGAGGGCCAGCTCCTACGAGCAGTACTTC.

V usage is TRBV4-1 and J usage is TRBJ2-7; D gene uncertain. CDR3 length: 11 amino acids. In germline, CDR1 is MGHRA, CDR2 YSYEKL. The V and J ends lost 1 base and 6 bases respectively, with 4 bases between them. The CDR3 nucleotides are TGCGCCAGCAGCCAAGGTCGCGAGCAGTACTTC. The encoded protein is CASSQGREQYF.

The rearrangement links TRBV12-5 to TRBJ2-1, with TRBD2 matching 7 bases. Germline loops: CDR1 LGHNT, CDR2 FRNRAP. The CDR3 runs to 13 residues. V was clipped by 0 bases and J by 10 bases; unmatched bases: 3. This CDR3 is CASGLVGGGEQFF. As DNA, the CDR3 is TGTGCTAGTGGTTTGGTAGGCGGGGGAGAGCAGTTCTTC.

The chain recombines TRBV18 with TRBJ2-1; 12 bases fit TRBD2. V shed 3 bases, J shed 5 bases, and the junction held 5 bases outside the gene matches. Germline V gene sequence: CDR1 KGHSH, CDR2 LQKENI. The CDR3 is 16 residues long. CDR3 region: CASSPGTSGQNNEQFF. As DNA, the CDR3 is TGTGCCAGCTCACCGGGGACTAGCGGGCAAAACAATGAGCAGTTCTTC.

This clone was seen just once. The chain links TRBV29-1 to TRBJ1-1, with D tentatively TRBD1 (6 bases). Germline lookup yields CDR1 SQVTM and CDR2 ANQGSEA. V dropped 8 bases and J dropped 10 bases, with 17 bases sitting between them. This CDR3 spans 11 amino acids. The CDR3 DNA reads TGCAGCACGGACAGTTACCCAGCAGCTTTCTTT. This codes for CSTDSYPAAFF.

V is TRBV18 and J is TRBJ2-7; a weak D match, TRBD2 (7 bases). This CDR3 is 16 amino acids long. Trimming pared 3 bases from V and 3 bases from J, leaving 18 bases between. Per germline, CDR1 KGHSH and CDR2 LQKENI. CDR3 sequence: CASSPPSGGLYYEQYF. In nucleotides, the CDR3 is TGTGCCAGCTCACCGCCGTCGGGGGGCCTCTACTACGAGCAGTACTTC.